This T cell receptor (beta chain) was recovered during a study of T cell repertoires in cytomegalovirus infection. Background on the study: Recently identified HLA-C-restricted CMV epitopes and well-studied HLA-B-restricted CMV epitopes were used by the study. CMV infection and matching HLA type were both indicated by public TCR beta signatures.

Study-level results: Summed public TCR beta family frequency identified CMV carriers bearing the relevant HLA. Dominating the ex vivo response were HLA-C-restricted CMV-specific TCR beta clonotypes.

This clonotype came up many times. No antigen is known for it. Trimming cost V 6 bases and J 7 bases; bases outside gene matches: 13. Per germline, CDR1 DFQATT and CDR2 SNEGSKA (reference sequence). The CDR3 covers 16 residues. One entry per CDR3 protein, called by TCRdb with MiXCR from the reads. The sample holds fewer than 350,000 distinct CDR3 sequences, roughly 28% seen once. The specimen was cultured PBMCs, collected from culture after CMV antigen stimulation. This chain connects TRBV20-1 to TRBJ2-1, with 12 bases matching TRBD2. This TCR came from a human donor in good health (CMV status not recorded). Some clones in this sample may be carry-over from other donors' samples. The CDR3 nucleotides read TGCAGTGCAGAATCCCGGACTAGCGGGAAAATGAATGAGCAGTTCTTC. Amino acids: CSAESRTSGKMNEQFF.